This TCR beta chain was identified during a study of shared clonotypes between healthy human individuals. Study summary: Sampling drew on donors who were a couple of women and a few men aged 18 to 49. General study results and limits: Larger estimated richness was generally recorded for naive subsets relative to memory subsets.

As for this clone: Antigen specificity is unknown.

The assay was carried out at the deep level. Original data processing: Junction-only sequences produced by ImmunoSEQ had no quality scores, so filtering differed. Clones were read by immunoSEQ multiplex PCR, and TCRdb kept only the in-frame ones, dropping some. D and trimming come from the DNA, and the V and J calls and clone size come from that table. Among some 2,400,000 clones listed, approximately 94% were seen once. The germline V and J ends were trimmed by 2 bases and 4 bases, with 12 bases remaining between them. The CDR3 loop spans 15 amino acids. From germline, CDR1 is SGHAT and CDR2 FQNNGV. The receptor was isolated from a man aged 18 to 35 in good health. The sample consisted of naive CD4+ T cells sorted from blood. Subset noted: CD45RA+ positively selected. The rearrangement uses TRBV11-2 and TRBJ1-3; possible D gene TRBD1, 5 bases. This CDR3 reads CASSLRGTTGNTIYF. DNA for the CDR3: TGTGCCAGCAGCTTAAGAGGGACTACAGGAAACACCATATATTTT.